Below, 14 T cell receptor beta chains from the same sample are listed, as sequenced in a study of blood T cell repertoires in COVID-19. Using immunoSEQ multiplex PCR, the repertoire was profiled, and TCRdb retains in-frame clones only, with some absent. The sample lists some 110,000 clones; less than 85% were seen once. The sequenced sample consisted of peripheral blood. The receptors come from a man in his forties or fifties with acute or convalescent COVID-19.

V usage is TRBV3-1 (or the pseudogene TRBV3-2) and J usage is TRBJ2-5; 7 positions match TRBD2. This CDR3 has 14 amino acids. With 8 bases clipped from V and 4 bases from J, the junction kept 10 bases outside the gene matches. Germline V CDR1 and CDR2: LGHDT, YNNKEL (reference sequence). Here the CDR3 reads CASRKGQRGETQYF. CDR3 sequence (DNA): TGTGCCAGCCGCAAAGGGCAGCGGGGAGAGACCCAGTACTTC.

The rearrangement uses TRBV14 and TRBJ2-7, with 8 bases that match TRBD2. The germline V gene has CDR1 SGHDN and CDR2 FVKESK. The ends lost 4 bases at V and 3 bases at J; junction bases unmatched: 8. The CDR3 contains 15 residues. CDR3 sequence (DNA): TGTGCCAGCAGCCGCTTACTAGCGGCCCGCTACGAGCAGTACTTC. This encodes CASSRLLAARYEQYF.

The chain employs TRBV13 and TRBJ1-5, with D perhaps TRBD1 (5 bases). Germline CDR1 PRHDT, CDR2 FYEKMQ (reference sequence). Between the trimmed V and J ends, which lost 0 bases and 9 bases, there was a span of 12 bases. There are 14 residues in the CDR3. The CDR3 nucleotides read TGTGCCAGCAGCTTAGGTGGGGGGGGGTCGCCCCAGCATTTT. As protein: CASSLGGGGSPQHF.

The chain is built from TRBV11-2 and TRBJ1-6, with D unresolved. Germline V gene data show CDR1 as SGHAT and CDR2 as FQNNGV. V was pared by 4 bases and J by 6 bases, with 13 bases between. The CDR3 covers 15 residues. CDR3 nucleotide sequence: TGTGCCAGCAGCTCCTCATCCAGGCCTAATTCACCCCTCCACTTT. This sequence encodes CASSSSSRPNSPLHF.

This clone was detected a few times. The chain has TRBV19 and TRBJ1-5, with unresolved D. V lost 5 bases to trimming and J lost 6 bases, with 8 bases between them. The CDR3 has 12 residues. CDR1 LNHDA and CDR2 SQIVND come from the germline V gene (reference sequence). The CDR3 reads CASSAGSQPQHF. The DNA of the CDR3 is TGTGCCAGTAGTGCCGGGAGTCAGCCCCAGCATTTT.

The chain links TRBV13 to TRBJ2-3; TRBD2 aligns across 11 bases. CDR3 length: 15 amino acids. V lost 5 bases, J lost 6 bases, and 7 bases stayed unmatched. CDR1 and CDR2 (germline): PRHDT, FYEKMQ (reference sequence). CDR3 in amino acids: CASSLYSGGADTQYF. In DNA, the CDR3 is TGTGCCAGCAGCCTATATAGCGGGGGGGCCGATACGCAGTATTTT.

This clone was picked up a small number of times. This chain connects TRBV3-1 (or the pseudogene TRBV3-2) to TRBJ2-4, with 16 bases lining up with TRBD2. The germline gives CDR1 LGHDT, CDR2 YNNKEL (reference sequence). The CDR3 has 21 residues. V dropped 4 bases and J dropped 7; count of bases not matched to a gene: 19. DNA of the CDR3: TGTGCCAGCAGCCCTTACGCATTGACCGGGACTAGCGGGAGGGCGCGGAACATTCAGTACTTC. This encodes CASSPYALTGTSGRARNIQYF.

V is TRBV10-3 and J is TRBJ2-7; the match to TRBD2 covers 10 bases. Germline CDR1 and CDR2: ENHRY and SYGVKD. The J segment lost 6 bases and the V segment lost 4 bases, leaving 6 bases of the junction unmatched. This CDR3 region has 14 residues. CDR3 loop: CAISGLAGVSEQYF. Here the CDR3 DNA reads TGTGCCATCAGTGGGCTAGCGGGGGTTAGCGAGCAGTACTTC.

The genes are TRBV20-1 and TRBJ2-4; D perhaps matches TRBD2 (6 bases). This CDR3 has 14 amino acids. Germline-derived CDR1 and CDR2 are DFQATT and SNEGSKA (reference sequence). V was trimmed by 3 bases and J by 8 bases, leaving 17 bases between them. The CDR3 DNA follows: TGCAGTGCTAGTCAGGGACCCGAGCGGGACATTCAGTACTTC. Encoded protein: CSASQGPERDIQYF.

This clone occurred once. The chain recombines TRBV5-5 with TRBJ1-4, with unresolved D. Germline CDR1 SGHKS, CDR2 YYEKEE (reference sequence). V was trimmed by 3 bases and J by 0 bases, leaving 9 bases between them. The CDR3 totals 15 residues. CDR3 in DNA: TGTGCCAGCAGCTCGCGAGGTGCAACTAATGAAAAACTGTTTTTT. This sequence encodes CASSSRGATNEKLFF. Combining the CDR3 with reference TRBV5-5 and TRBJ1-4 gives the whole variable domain DAGVTQSPTHLIKTRGQQVTLRCSPISGHKSVSWYQQVLGQGPQFIFQYYEKEERGRGNFPDRFSARQFPNYSSELNVNALLLGDSALYLCASSSRGATNEKLFFGSGTQLSVL.

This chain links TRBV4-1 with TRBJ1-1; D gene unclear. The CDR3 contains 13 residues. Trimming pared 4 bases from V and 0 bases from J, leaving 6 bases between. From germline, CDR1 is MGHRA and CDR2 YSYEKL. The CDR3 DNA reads TGCGCCAGCAGCCCAGTCCTGAACACTGAAGCTTTCTTT. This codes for CASSPVLNTEAFF.

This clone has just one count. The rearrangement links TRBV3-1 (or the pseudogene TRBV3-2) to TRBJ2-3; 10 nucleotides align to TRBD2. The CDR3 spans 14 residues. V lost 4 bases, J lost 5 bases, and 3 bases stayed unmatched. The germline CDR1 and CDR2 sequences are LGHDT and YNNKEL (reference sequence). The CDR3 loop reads CASSLASGGDTQYF. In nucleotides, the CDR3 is TGTGCCAGCAGCCTCGCTAGCGGGGGAGATACGCAGTATTTT.

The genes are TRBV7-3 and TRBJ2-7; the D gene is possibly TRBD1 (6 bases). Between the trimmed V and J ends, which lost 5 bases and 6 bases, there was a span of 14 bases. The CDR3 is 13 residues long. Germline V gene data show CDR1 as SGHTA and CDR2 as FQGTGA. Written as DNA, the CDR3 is TGTGCCAGCAGCGCAGACAGGTTGGGCGAGCAGTACTTC. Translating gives CASSADRLGEQYF.

The CDR3 loop reads CASSPRTSGYNEQFF. In nucleotides, the CDR3 is TGTGCCAGCAGCCCCCGGACTAGCGGATACAATGAGCAGTTCTTC. The chain couples TRBV9 to TRBJ2-1; TRBD2 matches 10 bases. This CDR3 contains 15 residues. V shed 4 bases, J shed 4 bases, and the junction held 5 bases outside the gene matches. Germline V gives CDR1 SGDLS, CDR2 YYNGEE.